This T cell receptor beta chain was identified in a study of response to subunit inactivated influenza vaccine. Points from the study as a whole: Each seasonal influenza vaccination, the authors suggested, recruits few new T cells.

V was pared by 0 bases and J by 0 bases, with 6 bases between. Germline CDR1 and CDR2: LGHNA and YNFKEQ. This CDR3 is 16 amino acids long. TCRdb passed the RT-PCR reads through MiXCR, listing each CDR3 protein once. The sample comprises around 760,000 distinct CDR3 sequences, approximately 15% of which are singletons, and approximately 6.5% rests with the top ten. This clonotype was recorded once. Its antigen remains unknown. The V call is TRBV4-2, the J call TRBJ1-6; no clear D. The sample consisted of PBMCs from blood, taken around 15 days before vaccination. The TCR originated in a man aged 45 to 65 who received an inactivated influenza vaccine. The CDR3 coding sequence is TGTGCCAGCAGCCAAGAAGAGAGCTCCTATAATTCACCCCTCCACTTT. Translating gives CASSQEESSYNSPLHF.